This T cell receptor (delta chain) derives from a study of DNA immune sequencing with unique molecular identifiers. Overall study: Enriched γδ T-cell DNA input was 100 ng; non-enriched PBMC DNA input was roughly 1 ug.

Genomic DNA underwent 32-plex PCR targeting all 8 TRDV and 4 TRDJ genes. In around 3 barcoding PCR cycles, molecules received a 12-nucleotide UMI, then adapter PCR followed. TCRdb re-called clones from the multiplex PCR reads using CATT. The sample shows approximately 5,100 delta-chain clones, 10% to 15% of them seen only once. This clone turned up a few times. Its specificity is not known. General observations from the study: The most frequent TRD pairing among healthy donor clonotypes was TRDV2-TRDJ1.

J gave up 0 bases and V 2 bases, and 3 bases lay outside the gene matches. Germline CDR1 is GEAIGNYY and CDR2 is EKD. CDR3 length equals 16 residues. The clonotype was recovered from a human donor in good health. Sequencing used gamma-delta T cells enriched from blood buffy coat, or unenriched PBMCs (not recorded which). This chain connects TRDV2 to TRDJ1; 12 bases map to TRDD3. CDR3 nucleotide sequence: TGTGCCTGTGACAAGCTGGGGGATACGTACACCGATAAACTCATCTTT. The encoded protein is CACDKLGDTYTDKLIF.